A single sample gave rise to the 11 T cell receptor beta chains below, sequenced in a study of cytomegalovirus exposure and HLA in healthy donors (TCRdb year 2017). Library preparation was by the immunoSEQ multiplex PCR assay. For the multiplex PCR, a mixture combining 60 forward primers for TCR Vbeta segments and 13 reverse primers for TCR Jbeta segments was used. Entries here come from immuneACCESS through TCRdb and include only in-frame sequences with V and J called. Some clones fail to appear in such tables; in the studies checked, an unresolved V gene covers under half of the shortfall, and the cause of the remainder is unknown. This sample has about 100,000 clones in its table, and 65% to 90% of those were observed once. The ten biggest clones cover 1.2% of the sample. The sample taken for sequencing was PBMCs. Source of these receptors: a woman aged 18-29 years in good health and CMV-seronegative.

This clone was recorded only once. The rearrangement uses TRBV15 and TRBJ2-4; tentatively, D is TRBD1 (5 bases). The CDR3 loop spans 15 amino acids. V was shortened by 4 bases and J by 4 bases, with 14 bases between the two germline ends. Germline V lookup: CDR1 LNHNV, CDR2 YYDKDF (reference sequence). In nucleotides, the CDR3 is TGTGCCACCAGCACGGTATACCCAGGGAAAAACATTCAGTACTTC. This sequence encodes CATSTVYPGKNIQYF.

The chain joins TRBV5-6 to TRBJ2-3; D possibly corresponds to TRBD2 (6 bases). Germline CDR1 is SGHDT and CDR2 is YYEEEE. This CDR3 is 17 amino acids long. The V end lost 0 bases, the J end lost 0 bases, and 14 bases lay between the germline ends. The CDR3 coding sequence is TGTGCCAGCAGCTTGGATCGGGGGTGGAGTAGCACAGATACGCAGTATTTT. Amino acid sequence: CASSLDRGWSSTDTQYF.

The chain employs TRBV6-1 and TRBJ2-3, with 9 bases identical to TRBD1. The CDR3 extends over 14 amino acids. Germline lookup yields CDR1 MNHNS and CDR2 SASEGT. V lost 8 bases, J lost 2 bases, and 5 bases stayed unmatched. CDR3: CASSRDRDTDTQYF. The CDR3 DNA follows: TGTGCCAGCTCCCGGGACAGGGACACAGATACGCAGTATTTT.

The gene calls are TRBV27 and TRBJ2-3, with 9 bases that match TRBD1. Trimming cost V 5 bases and J 3 bases; bases outside gene matches: 6. CDR3 size: 15 residues. Germline CDR1 MNHEY, CDR2 SMNVEV (reference sequence). The CDR3 is CASSVRDRVTDTQYF. DNA for the CDR3: TGTGCCAGCAGTGTCCGGGACAGGGTTACAGATACGCAGTATTTT.

This clone was recorded a few times. The gene calls are TRBV4-3 and TRBJ2-3, with 7 nucleotides matching TRBD2. J was trimmed by 3 bases and V by 0 bases; bases with no gene match: 15. From germline, CDR1 is LGHNA and CDR2 YSLEER. The CDR3 is 19 residues long. CDR3 in amino acids: CASSQDGGVSGIGTDTQYF. The CDR3 nucleotides read TGCGCCAGCAGCCAAGATGGGGGAGTCAGCGGGATAGGGACAGATACGCAGTATTTT.

The chain carries TRBV7-2 and TRBJ2-7, with D possibly being TRBD1 (6 bases). Germline V gene sequence: CDR1 SGHTA, CDR2 FQGNSA. The V end lost 3 bases, the J end lost 2 bases, and 11 bases lay between the germline ends. The CDR3 spans 14 residues. The CDR3 protein is CASSFSAGAYEQYF. The CDR3 nucleotides read TGTGCCAGCAGCTTCTCAGCAGGGGCCTACGAGCAGTACTTC.

The rearrangement links TRBV6-1 to TRBJ2-5; D possibly corresponds to TRBD1 (6 bases). This CDR3 has 13 amino acids. Germline-derived CDR1 and CDR2 are MNHNS and SASEGT. Trimming removed 8 bases at V and 1 base at J, with 11 bases between. CDR3 in amino acids: CASYRAPQETQYF. In nucleotides, the CDR3 is TGTGCCAGCTACAGGGCCCCCCAAGAGACCCAGTACTTC.

The chain has TRBV7-9 and TRBJ2-3, with D maybe TRBD2 (5 bases). V was cut by 5 bases and J by 2 bases, with 11 bases left in between. The CDR3 totals 14 residues. Germline CDR1 and CDR2: SEHNR and FQNEAQ (reference sequence). CDR3 amino acids: CASSEREHTDTQYF. DNA for the CDR3: TGTGCCAGCAGCGAGAGGGAACACACAGATACGCAGTATTTT. Full variable domain (remainder filled in from reference TRBV7-9 and TRBJ2-3): DTGVSQNPRHKITKRGQNVTFRCDPISEHNRLYWYRQTLGQGPEFLTYFQNEAQLEKSRLLSDRFSAERPKGSFSTLEIQRTEQGDSAMYLCASSEREHTDTQYFGPGTRLTVL.

This rearrangement joins TRBV27 to TRBJ2-6; D is uncertain. Germline CDR1 and CDR2: MNHEY and SMNVEV (reference sequence). V lost 2 bases to trimming and J lost 0 bases, with 14 bases between them. This CDR3 contains 18 residues. CDR3 coding DNA: TGTGCCAGCAGTTTAGGCCACATGCCCCGCTCTGGGGCCAACGTCCTGACTTTC. It is translated as CASSLGHMPRSGANVLTF. Variable domain in full (rest from reference TRBV27 and TRBJ2-6): EAQVTQNPRYLITVTGKKLTVTCSQNMNHEYMSWYRQDPGLGLRQIYYSMNVEVTDKGDVPEGYKVSRKEKRNFPLILESPSPNQTSLYFCASSLGHMPRSGANVLTFGAGSRLTVL.

The chain carries TRBV5-1 and TRBJ2-5; 7 bases match TRBD1. The J call is uncertain, as TRBJ2-7 better fits the DNA end. The CDR3 is 14 residues long. Germline CDR1 reads SGHRS; CDR2 reads YFSETQ. The CDR3 DNA follows: TGCGCCAGCAGCTCAACGACAGGGTCCTACGAGCAGTACTTC. Translating it yields CASSSTTGSYEQYF.

V usage is TRBV4-3 and J usage is TRBJ2-1; the match to TRBD2 covers 8 bases. V dropped 6 bases and J dropped 0; count of bases not matched to a gene: 7. This CDR3 has 16 residues. CDR1 and CDR2 from the germline V gene are LGHNA and YSLEER. CDR3 loop: CASSSASGSSYNEQFF. Written as DNA, the CDR3 is TGCGCCAGCAGTTCCGCGAGCGGGAGCTCCTACAATGAGCAGTTCTTC.